The 4 T cell receptor beta chains in this list originate from one sample, sequenced in a study of T-cell memory formation after mild COVID-19. MiXCR, applied by TCRdb to the 5' RACE reads, yields one record per CDR3 protein. The repertoire holds 450,000 to 700,000 distinct CDR3 sequences, roughly 17% seen once, with around 11% in the top ten. Sequencing was done on a sample of PBMCs or a T cell subset sorted from them (not recorded which). The receptors were gathered from an adult woman who had mild COVID-19 (a few samples of this study predate the infection). Cell type and time point are not known.

Comments on this clonotype: This CDR3 is missing its conserved last phenylalanine or tryptophan, likely due to a read error. Because the CDR3's place on the DNA is in doubt, the DNA is left out and the CDR3 is given as listed by TCRdb. V usage is TRBV7-3 and J usage is TRBJ2-3; the listed D gene, TRBD2, was not tested against the DNA. CDR1 is SGHTA, CDR2 FQGTGA, per germline. The CDR3 length equals 9 residues, ends included. CDR3 region: CASSLPLVD.

The rearrangement joins TRBV25-1 to TRBJ2-1; TRBD2 agrees at 11 bases. The CDR3 length is 15 residues. Per germline, CDR1 MGHDK and CDR2 SYGVNS. Unmatched junction bases numbered 5, after V lost 4 bases and J lost 6 bases. The CDR3 nucleotides read TGTGCCAGCAGTGCAACGGGACTAGCGGTCAATGAGCAGTTCTTC. Protein sequence: CASSATGLAVNEQFF.

V is TRBV7-9 and J is TRBJ1-1, with 7 bases lining up with TRBD1. Germline V lookup: CDR1 SEHNR, CDR2 FQNEAQ (reference sequence). Germline trimming cut 3 bases from V and 7 bases from J; bases unmatched to any gene: 2. The length of the CDR3 is 12 residues. The CDR3 DNA reads as TGTGCCAGCAGCTTTTGGACAGGTGAAGCTTTCTTT. Protein: CASSFWTGEAFF.

The rearrangement uses TRBV20-1 and TRBJ2-1; 7 bases fit TRBD2. CDR1 is DFQATT, CDR2 SNEGSKA, per germline (reference sequence). V trimming: 0 bases; J trimming: 3 bases; junction bases outside the gene matches: 5. The length of the CDR3 is 15 residues. The CDR3 sequence: CSARDFGEGYNEQFF. The CDR3 nucleotides are TGCAGTGCTAGAGATTTTGGGGAGGGCTACAATGAGCAGTTCTTC.